The TCR beta chain described here comes from a study of blood T cell repertoires in COVID-19. Measured with immunoSEQ multiplex PCR; TCRdb has only the in-frame clones, and not every one. This sample has some 400,000 clones, with around 86% found just once. Losses at the gene ends were 0 bases for V and 0 bases for J; bases not matched to a gene: 8. Germline V gives CDR1 MGHRA, CDR2 YSYEKL. CDR3 length: 20 amino acids. This clone has just a few counts. The chain combines TRBV4-1 with TRBJ2-1; 13 positions match TRBD2. Material: peripheral blood. The TCR sequence derives from a human donor in a cohort sampled during active COVID-19. The CDR3 loop is CASSQDRRTSGSGSYNEQFF. The CDR3 coding sequence is TGCGCCAGCAGCCAAGATCGAAGGACTAGCGGGAGTGGCTCCTACAATGAGCAGTTCTTC.